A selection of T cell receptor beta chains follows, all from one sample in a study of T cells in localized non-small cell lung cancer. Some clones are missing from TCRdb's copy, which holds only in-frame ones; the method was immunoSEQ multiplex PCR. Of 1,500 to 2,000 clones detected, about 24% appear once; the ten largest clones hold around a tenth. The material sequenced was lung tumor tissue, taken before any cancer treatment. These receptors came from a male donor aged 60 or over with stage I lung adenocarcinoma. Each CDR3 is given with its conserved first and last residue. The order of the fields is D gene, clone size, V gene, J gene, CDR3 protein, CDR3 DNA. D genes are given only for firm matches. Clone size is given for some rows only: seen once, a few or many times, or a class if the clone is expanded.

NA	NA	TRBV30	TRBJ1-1	CAWSMGGGGAFF	TGTGCCTGGAGTATGGGGGGCGGTGGGGCTTTCTTT
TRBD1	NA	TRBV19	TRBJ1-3	CASSSGTGARAGNTIYF	TGTGCCAGTAGTTCCGGGACAGGGGCACGGGCTGGAAACACCATATATTTT
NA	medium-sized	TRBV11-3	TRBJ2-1	CASSLTGRTDIEQFF	TGTGCCAGCAGCTTAACGGGAAGGACAGATATTGAGCAGTTCTTC
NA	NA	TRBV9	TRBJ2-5	CASSPHGNPETQYF	TGTGCCAGCAGCCCCCATGGAAACCCAGAGACCCAGTACTTC
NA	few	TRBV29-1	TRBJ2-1	CSVGGGFSSYNEQFF	TGCAGCGTTGGAGGAGGGTTTAGCTCCTACAATGAGCAGTTCTTC
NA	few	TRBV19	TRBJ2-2	CASSIIGDGELFF	TGTGCCAGTAGTATAATTGGGGACGGGGAGCTGTTTTTT
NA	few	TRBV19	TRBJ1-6	CASTPGAGTPLSSYNSPLHF	TGTGCCAGTACCCCAGGGGCCGGGACGCCATTGAGCTCCTATAATTCACCCCTCCACTTT
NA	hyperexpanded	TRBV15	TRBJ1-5	CATSRGVGGIQPQHF	TGTGCCACCAGCAGAGGGGTAGGGGGGATCCAGCCCCAGCATTTT
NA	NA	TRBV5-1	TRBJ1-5	CASSSGHGDSNQPQHF	TGCGCCAGCAGCTCGGGACACGGGGATAGCAATCAGCCCCAGCATTTT
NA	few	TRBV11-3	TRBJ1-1	CASSHTGPNTEAFF	TGTGCCAGCAGCCACACAGGACCGAACACTGAAGCTTTCTTT
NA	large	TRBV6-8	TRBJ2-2	CASRLGGVPTGELFF	TGTGCCAGCAGACTAGGCGGGGTGCCCACCGGGGAGCTGTTTTTT
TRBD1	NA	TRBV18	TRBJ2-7	CASSPPRDRGLYEQYF	TGTGCCAGCTCACCGCCCCGGGACAGGGGGCTCTACGAGCAGTACTTC
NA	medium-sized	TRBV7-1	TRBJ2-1	CASSLGDFNEQFF	TGTGCCAGCAGCTTAGGGGACTTCAATGAGCAGTTCTTC
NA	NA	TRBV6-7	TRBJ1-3	CAVGAGNTIYF	TGTGCCGTGGGGGCTGGAAACACCATATATTTT
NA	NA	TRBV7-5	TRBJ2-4	CASSLVTSKNIQYF	TGTGCCAGCAGCTTGGTAACATCCAAAAACATTCAGTACTTC
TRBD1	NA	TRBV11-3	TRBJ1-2	CASSYGQGNYGYTF	TGTGCCAGCAGCTACGGACAGGGGAACTATGGCTACACCTTC
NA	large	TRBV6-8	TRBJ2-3	CASSPRGADTQYF	TGTGCCAGCAGCCCTAGGGGGGCAGATACGCAGTATTTT